By share, the clone carrying this T cell receptor beta chain counts as medium-sized. The data belong to a study of prognosis after radiotherapy for stage I lung cancer. The blood draw at each of two time points yielded around 6.2 milliliters of peripheral blood. The CDR3 is made up of 15 amino acids. Trimming shortened V by 0 bases and J by 6 bases, and 15 bases separated the two germline ends. Germline V CDR1 and CDR2: SGHRS, YFSETQ. Two-round multiplex PCR on genomic DNA was the method by which TCR beta CDR3 was amplified. Primers were specific to each TRBV and TRBJ gene in first-round PCR. Second-round PCR used universal primers. TCRdb recomputed calls from the multiplex PCR reads with MiXCR, one row per CDR3 protein. The sample shows roughly 32,000 distinct CDR3 sequences, approximately 39% of them seen only once.

Sequencing used PBMCs, obtained before or after stereotactic body radiation therapy (not recorded which). The sequence came from a donor aged 50 or older with non-small cell lung cancer. The chain carries TRBV5-1 and TRBJ1-2, with TRBD1 as a possible D gene (6 bases). In nucleotides, the CDR3 is TGCGCCAGCAGCTTGGAAAGGGGGGGAGTCGATGGCTACACCTTC. Translation gives CASSLERGGVDGYTF.